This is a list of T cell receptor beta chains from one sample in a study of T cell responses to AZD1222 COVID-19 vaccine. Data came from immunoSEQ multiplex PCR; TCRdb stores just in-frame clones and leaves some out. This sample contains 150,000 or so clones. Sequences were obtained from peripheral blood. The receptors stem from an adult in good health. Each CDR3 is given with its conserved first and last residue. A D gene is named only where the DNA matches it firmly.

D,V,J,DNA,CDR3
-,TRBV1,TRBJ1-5,TGCACCAGCAGCCAAATCCAGGGGGCAGGAAATCAGCCCCAGCATTTT,CTSSQIQGAGNQPQHF
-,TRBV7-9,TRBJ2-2,TGTGCCAGCAGCTTAGTGACAGTTATGGAGCTGTTTTTT,CASSLVTVMELFF
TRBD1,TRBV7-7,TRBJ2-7,TGTGCCAGCAGCTCCCGGGACAGGGTGGAGACACTCTACGAGCAGTACTTC,CASSSRDRVETLYEQYF
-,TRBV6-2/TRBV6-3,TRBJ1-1,TGTGCCAGCAGTTTCGGGGAGTGGGACACTGAAGCTTTCTTT,CASSFGEWDTEAFF
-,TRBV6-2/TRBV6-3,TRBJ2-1,TGTGCCAGCAGTTACTCTTTCCAAGCGGGTTCCCGCTCCTACAATGAGCAGTTCTTC,CASSYSFQAGSRSYNEQFF
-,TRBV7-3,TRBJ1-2,TGTGCCAGCAGCCTAACTCCCAGCGGGGACTATGGCTACACCTTC,CASSLTPSGDYGYTF
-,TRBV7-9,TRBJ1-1,TGTGCCAGCAGCTCCCGGGGTGGGGGGCTGAGCACTGAAGCTTTCTTT,CASSSRGGGLSTEAFF
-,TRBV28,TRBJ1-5,TGTGCCAGCACCTCCGGGGGGGGCCTTAGTCAGCCCCAGCATTTT,CASTSGGGLSQPQHF
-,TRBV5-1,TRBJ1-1,TGCGCCAGCAGCTTGGCGTCAGCGTACACTGAAGCTTTCTTT,CASSLASAYTEAFF
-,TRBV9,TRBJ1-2,TGTGCCAGCAGCGTCGACAGCTATGGCTACACCTTC,CASSVDSYGYTF
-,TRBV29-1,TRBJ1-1,TGCAGCGCTGGGGGGAGGTCGATGAACACTGAAGCTTTCTTT,CSAGGRSMNTEAFF
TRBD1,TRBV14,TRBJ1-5,TGTGCCAGCAGCCAAGAGACAGGGACTCATCAGCCCCAGCATTTT,CASSQETGTHQPQHF
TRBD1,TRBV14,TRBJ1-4,TGTGCCAGCAGCAAGGGACAGGGCTGGTTCGAAAAACTGTTTTTT,CASSKGQGWFEKLFF
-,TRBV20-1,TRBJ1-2,TGCAGTGCTAGTGGGGGGGCTAACTATGGCTACACCTTC,CSASGGANYGYTF
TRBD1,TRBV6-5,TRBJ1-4,TGTGCCAGCAGTCCCCGGACAGGCAGGAATGAAAAACTGTTTTTT,CASSPRTGRNEKLFF
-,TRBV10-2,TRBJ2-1,TGCGCCAGCAGTGAGTCGATTAGGCTAGCGACTTACAATGAGCAGTTCTTC,CASSESIRLATYNEQFF
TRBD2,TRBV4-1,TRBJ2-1,TGCGCCAGCAGCCAAGATTTAGCGGGGAGCTACAATGAGCAGTTCTTC,CASSQDLAGSYNEQFF
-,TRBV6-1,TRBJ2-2,TGTGCCAGCAGTGAAGGGGGCTGGACCGGGGAGCTGTTTTTT,CASSEGGWTGELFF
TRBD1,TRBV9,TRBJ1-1,TGTGCCAGCAGCAAGACAGGGGGGGCCACTGAAGCTTTCTTT,CASSKTGGATEAFF
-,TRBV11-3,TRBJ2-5,TGTGCCAGCAGTTTCAGACCCCAAGAGACCCAGTACTTC,CASSFRPQETQYF
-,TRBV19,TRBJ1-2,TGTGCCAGTAGTATAGGCGGGGCTGGCTACACCTTC,CASSIGGAGYTF
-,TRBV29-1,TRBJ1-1,TGCAGCGTTGAAGGGGGCTCAGGGTGGAACACTGAAGCTTTCTTT,CSVEGGSGWNTEAFF